The 21 T cell receptor beta chains in this list originate from one sample, sequenced in a study of blood T cell repertoires in COVID-19. Clones were read by immunoSEQ multiplex PCR, and TCRdb kept only the in-frame ones, dropping some. The sample yields approximately 190,000 clones, 80% seen once. Sequencing input: peripheral blood. These receptors all stem from a man in his sixties with acute or convalescent COVID-19.

V and J are TRBV9 and TRBJ2-3; 8 positions agree with TRBD2. The V segment lost 0 bases and the J segment 4 bases; nucleotides outside the gene matches: 4. Germline-derived CDR1 and CDR2 are SGDLS and YYNGEE. The CDR3 is 15 residues long. CDR3 nucleotide sequence: TGTGCCAGCAGCGTAGATCCGGGAGGGGCAGATACGCAGTATTTT. Protein: CASSVDPGGADTQYF.

The chain uses TRBV27 and TRBJ2-2, with 9 bases matching TRBD1. CDR1 and CDR2 (germline): MNHEY, SMNVEV (reference sequence). This CDR3 spans 17 amino acids. With V trimmed by 2 bases and J by 4 bases, 8 bases remained unmatched. CDR3 bases: TGTGCCAGCAGTTTAAAGGGAACACAGGGGGCCACCGGGGAGCTGTTTTTT. The encoded protein is CASSLKGTQGATGELFF.

In this sample, this clone turned up many times. V gene TRBV30 combines with J gene TRBJ1-1; the D is unclear. This CDR3 is 13 amino acids long. Trimming left V 3 bases short and J 5 bases short, with 13 bases between. Germline lookup yields CDR1 GTSNPN and CDR2 SVGIG (reference sequence). The CDR3 reads CAWSKTWQTEAFF. In DNA form, the CDR3 reads TGTGCCTGGAGCAAAACATGGCAGACTGAAGCTTTCTTT. The full variable domain, with the rest looked up from reference TRBV30 and TRBJ1-1, is SQTIHQWPATLVQPVGSPLSLECTVEGTSNPNLYWYRQAAGRGLQLLFYSVGIGQISSEVPQNLSASRPQDRQFILSSKKLLLSDSGFYLCAWSKTWQTEAFFGQGTRLTVV.

The V gene is TRBV5-1, the J gene TRBJ2-2, with 9 bases that match TRBD1. Germline CDR1 reads SGHRS; CDR2 reads YFSETQ. The V segment lost 3 bases and the J segment 2 bases; nucleotides outside the gene matches: 2. The CDR3 is made up of 15 amino acids. Here the CDR3 reads CASSWGQGNTGELFF. DNA for the CDR3: TGCGCCAGCAGCTGGGGACAGGGTAACACCGGGGAGCTGTTTTTT.

The V call is TRBV19, the J call TRBJ1-6, with D tentatively TRBD1 (5 bases). This CDR3 comprises 17 residues. CDR1 LNHDA and CDR2 SQIVND come from the germline V gene (reference sequence). Trimming took off 1 base at V and 10 bases at J, with 20 bases between the two ends. CDR3 loop: CASSIAGTGGSGSPLHF. CDR3 coding DNA: TGTGCCAGTAGTATAGCGGGGACCGGGGGGTCTGGATCACCCCTCCACTTT.

V is TRBV30 and J is TRBJ1-6; D gene uncertain. The CDR3 runs 14 residues. The V and J ends lost 4 bases and 10 bases respectively, with 17 bases between them. From germline, CDR1 is GTSNPN and CDR2 SVGIG (reference sequence). CDR3 DNA: TGTGCCTGGATTAGGCAGTCCGGGGAGTCACCCCTCCACTTT. It specifies CAWIRQSGESPLHF. The whole variable domain, remainder taken from reference TRBV30 and TRBJ1-6, is SQTIHQWPATLVQPVGSPLSLECTVEGTSNPNLYWYRQAAGRGLQLLFYSVGIGQISSEVPQNLSASRPQDRQFILSSKKLLLSDSGFYLCAWIRQSGESPLHFGNGTRLTVT.

The chain joins TRBV4-3 to TRBJ1-1, with TRBD1 matching 9 bases. The germline V gene encodes CDR1 LGHNA and CDR2 YSLEER. This CDR3 is 16 amino acids long. Trimming at V came to 4 bases and at J to 0 bases, leaving 6 bases not matched to a gene. CDR3 amino acids: CASSPGTGILNTEAFF. CDR3 sequence (DNA): TGCGCCAGCAGCCCAGGGACAGGGATTCTGAACACTGAAGCTTTCTTT.

The chain employs TRBV25-1 and TRBJ1-2, with D unclear. The CDR3 is 14 amino acids. The germline V and J ends were trimmed by 4 bases and 1 base, with 10 bases remaining between them. The germline CDR1 and CDR2 sequences are MGHDK and SYGVNS. Written as DNA, the CDR3 is TGTGCCAGCAGTGGCAGGAACAGTAACTATGGCTACACCTTC. Translating gives CASSGRNSNYGYTF.

This chain uses TRBV3-1 (or the pseudogene TRBV3-2) with TRBJ1-2; 7 bases fit TRBD1. The CDR3 is 15 amino acids. The trim removed 0 bases at V and 0 bases at J, leaving 1 base unmatched. Germline V gene lookup returns CDR1 LGHDT and CDR2 YNNKEL (reference sequence). In DNA form, the CDR3 reads TGTGCCAGCAGCCAAGAGCAGGGGGCTAACTATGGCTACACCTTC. Residues: CASSQEQGANYGYTF.

The V call is TRBV2, the J call TRBJ2-1, with a weak D call TRBD2 (6 bases). The CDR3 totals 18 residues. Germline lookup yields CDR1 SNHLY and CDR2 FYNNEI. The V end lost 6 bases, the J end lost 3 bases, and 24 bases lay between the germline ends. In DNA, the CDR3 is TGTGCCAGCAGGGATCCGACTAGTAAGCCGGTAGTCTACAATGAGCAGTTCTTC. Its protein is CASRDPTSKPVVYNEQFF.

The gene calls are TRBV7-9 and TRBJ1-1; no firm D call. The germline V and J ends were trimmed by 2 bases and 0 bases, with 7 bases remaining between them. Germline V gene sequence: CDR1 SEHNR, CDR2 FQNEAQ (reference sequence). This CDR3 is 14 amino acids long. The CDR3 protein is CASSLSRVNTEAFF. The CDR3 coding sequence is TGTGCCAGCAGCTTATCGCGGGTGAACACTGAAGCTTTCTTT. The whole variable domain, remainder taken from reference TRBV7-9 and TRBJ1-1, is DTGVSQNPRHKITKRGQNVTFRCDPISEHNRLYWYRQTLGQGPEFLTYFQNEAQLEKSRLLSDRFSAERPKGSFSTLEIQRTEQGDSAMYLCASSLSRVNTEAFFGQGTRLTVV.

This chain uses TRBV7-9 with TRBJ1-3, with D maybe TRBD1 (6 bases). Trimming shortened V by 7 bases and J by 0 bases, and 10 bases separated the two germline ends. This CDR3 comprises 14 residues. Germline CDR1 reads SEHNR; CDR2 reads FQNEAQ (reference sequence). DNA of the CDR3: TGTGCCAGCAACCCGGACAGCTCTGGAAACACCATATATTTT. Amino acids: CASNPDSSGNTIYF.

This chain uses TRBV11-3 with TRBJ1-5; no clear D gene. This CDR3 is built from 15 residues. Germline CDR1 and CDR2: SGHNT and YENEEA. V dropped 2 bases and J dropped 1 base, with 9 bases sitting between them. In DNA, the CDR3 is TGTGCCAGCAGCTTACGGGTTTACAGCAATCAGCCCCAGCATTTT. Residues: CASSLRVYSNQPQHF.

The rearrangement links TRBV12-3 or TRBV12-4 to TRBJ1-1, with D possibly being TRBD1 (6 bases). The ends were cut back, 6 bases at V and 8 bases at J, with 16 bases in the middle. CDR3 length equals 13 residues. CDR3 bases: TGTGCCAGCAGCCTACAGGGTGGGGCCGAAGCTTTCTTT. Its translation: CASSLQGGAEAFF.

The J gene is TRBJ2-7, the V gene TRBV29-1; D is perhaps TRBD2 (5 bases). CDR1 is SQVTM, CDR2 ANQGSEA, per germline. This CDR3 has 14 residues. The V end lost 6 bases, the J end lost 6 bases, and 21 bases lay between the germline ends. This chain's CDR3 is CSVLPGKKGGEQYF. For the CDR3, the DNA is TGCAGCGTCTTACCGGGAAAAAAAGGAGGCGAGCAGTACTTC.

V usage is TRBV30 and J usage is TRBJ1-5; tentatively, D is TRBD1 (6 bases). The CDR3 spans 17 residues. Germline values: CDR1 GTSNPN, CDR2 SVGIG (reference sequence). The V and J ends lost 5 bases and 0 bases respectively, with 20 bases between them. As DNA, the CDR3 is TGTGCCTGGGCCTGGTCCCAGGGGCCGGGTAGCAATCAGCCCCAGCATTTT. Translated, it gives CAWAWSQGPGSNQPQHF.

The V gene is TRBV5-1, the J gene TRBJ2-3; 10 bases line up with TRBD2. CDR1 is SGHRS and CDR2 is YFSETQ in the germline V gene. Trimming took 0 bases from V and 3 from J; bases not matched to a gene: 7. CDR3 length: 17 residues. The CDR3 reads CASSLEASGRFTDTQYF. CDR3 DNA sequence: TGCGCCAGCAGCTTGGAGGCTAGCGGGAGATTTACAGATACGCAGTATTTT.

CDR3 in amino acids: CASSLGLRDSDTQYF. In DNA form, the CDR3 reads TGTGCCAGCAGCTTAGGCCTCCGTGACTCAGATACGCAGTATTTT. The J gene is TRBJ2-3, the V gene TRBV7-9; D gene ambiguous. Between the trimmed V and J ends, which lost 1 base and 4 bases, there was a span of 12 bases. The CDR3 totals 15 residues. Germline CDR1 SEHNR, CDR2 FQNEAQ (reference sequence). The full variable domain, its missing parts supplied by reference TRBV7-9 and TRBJ2-3, is DTGVSQNPRHKITKRGQNVTFRCDPISEHNRLYWYRQTLGQGPEFLTYFQNEAQLEKSRLLSDRFSAERPKGSFSTLEIQRTEQGDSAMYLCASSLGLRDSDTQYFGPGTRLTVL.

This chain joins TRBV7-2 and TRBJ1-2; perhaps TRBD1 as D (5 bases). In germline, CDR1 is SGHTA, CDR2 FQGNSA. This CDR3 spans 14 amino acids. V was cut by 5 bases and J by 4 bases, with 14 bases left in between. This CDR3 reads CASSPQGGGYGYTF. The CDR3 DNA reads as TGTGCCAGCAGCCCCCAGGGCGGCGGCTATGGCTACACCTTC.

The chain links TRBV4-3 to TRBJ2-3, with 7 nucleotides matching TRBD2. The CDR3 has 16 amino acids. V lost 0 bases to trimming and J lost 2 bases; unmatched junction nucleotides: 5. CDR1 is LGHNA, CDR2 YSLEER, per germline. This CDR3 is CASSQDWGGDTDTQYF. As DNA, the CDR3 is TGCGCCAGCAGCCAAGACTGGGGGGGGGACACAGATACGCAGTATTTT.

This clone has a single count. The chain is built from TRBV14 and TRBJ2-1, with 7 bases identical to TRBD1. CDR1 and CDR2 (germline): SGHDN, FVKESK. V gave up 3 bases and J gave up 6 bases; unmatched junction bases: 11. CDR3 length equals 16 residues. CDR3 nucleotide sequence: TGTGCCAGCAGCCATAAAAACAGGGGCGCCTCCAATGAGCAGTTCTTC. Its translation: CASSHKNRGASNEQFF.